These T cell receptor beta chains were read from a single sample in a study of T cells in tuberculosis. Some clones are missing from TCRdb's copy, which holds only in-frame ones; the method was immunoSEQ multiplex PCR. The data contain just under 45,000 clones, around 94% of them singletons. The sample taken for sequencing was PBMCs. The receptors shown here come from a donor aged 10-30 years with latent tuberculosis or without tuberculosis infection. Some clones in this sample may be carry-over from other donors' samples. CDR3s include the opening cysteine and the closing phenylalanine or tryptophan. D genes are given only for firm matches.

d_gene,j_gene,v_gene,CDR3nt,CDR3aa
TRBD1,TRBJ1-4,TRBV29-1,TGCAGCGTCTCGGGACAGACTAATGAAAAACTGTTTTTT,CSVSGQTNEKLFF
TRBD1,TRBJ2-1,TRBV19,TGTGCCAGTAAGGGACAGGACTACAATGAGCAGTTCTTC,CASKGQDYNEQFF
.,TRBJ2-3,TRBV7-6,TGTGCCAGCAGCTTAGCGCGGTCGGATACGCAGTATTTT,CASSLARSDTQYF
TRBD1,TRBJ2-7,TRBV27,TGTGCCAGCAGTCCCAGGGGGACAGCGGCCTACGAGCAGTACTTC,CASSPRGTAAYEQYF
TRBD2,TRBJ2-3,TRBV9,TGTGCCAGCAGCGTCGGACTAGCAGCACTAACTAGCACAGATACGCAGTATTTT,CASSVGLAALTSTDTQYF
.,TRBJ1-2,TRBV6-5,TGTGCCAGCAGCAGGGACACCGCTAACTATGGCTACACCTTC,CASSRDTANYGYTF
TRBD1,TRBJ2-7,TRBV19,TGTGCCAGTAGTATCACAGGGGCCTACGAGCAGTACTTC,CASSITGAYEQYF
.,TRBJ1-1,TRBV10-3,TGTGCCATCAGTGAACAGGGTAAGGCTGAAGCTTTCTTT,CAISEQGKAEAFF
.,TRBJ2-3,TRBV10-1,TGCGCCAGCAGTGAGTCCAGGGGTTCAGCGGATACGCAGTATTTT,CASSESRGSADTQYF
.,TRBJ1-2,TRBV27,TGTGCCAGCAGTTTCATCGGAGGGAACTATGGCTACACCTTC,CASSFIGGNYGYTF
.,TRBJ2-1,TRBV4-3,TGCGCCAGCAGCCAACGTAGGGGTTATGAGCAGTTCTTC,CASSQRRGYEQFF
TRBD2,TRBJ2-1,TRBV7-2,TGTGCCAGCAGCTTGGGCGGGAGGCCCTACAATGAGCAGTTCTTC,CASSLGGRPYNEQFF
.,TRBJ1-1,TRBV19,TGTGCCAGTAGTATAGATCGGGGGTCGAACACTGAAGCTTTCTTT,CASSIDRGSNTEAFF
TRBD2,TRBJ2-7,TRBV4-2,TGTGCCAGCAGCCAAGATCAGGGTAGCGGGAGCAACGAGCAGTACTTC,CASSQDQGSGSNEQYF
TRBD1,TRBJ2-2,TRBV2,TGTGCCAGCAGGATCAGGGGGCGTGCGATGACCGGGGAGCTGTTTTTT,CASRIRGRAMTGELFF
.,TRBJ1-5,TRBV7-2,TGTGCCAGCAGCTTAGATGGAGAACTAATAACTAATCAGCCCCAGCATTTT,CASSLDGELITNQPQHF
TRBD1,TRBJ1-1,TRBV27,TGTGCCAGCAGTACCAGGGGGCTCACTGAAGCTTTCTTT,CASSTRGLTEAFF
TRBD1,TRBJ1-1,TRBV19,TGTGCCAGTAGTTTACAGGGGGCCGGGTCAGGCACTGAAGCTTTCTTT,CASSLQGAGSGTEAFF